Each of the 28 T cell receptor beta chains below was sequenced from the same sample in a study of blood T cell repertoires in COVID-19. Sequencing was performed with immunoSEQ multiplex PCR; in TCRdb, only in-frame clones are kept and a portion is missing. The sample carries around 140,000 clones, approximately 87% recorded once. Sequencing used peripheral blood. These receptors were collected from a man aged 45-65 years who had recovered from COVID-19.

The gene calls are TRBV6-6 and TRBJ1-2, with D tentatively TRBD1 (5 bases). Trimming removed 4 bases at V and 4 bases at J, with 10 bases between. The germline gives CDR1 MNHNY, CDR2 SVGAGI (reference sequence). The CDR3 sequence is 13 residues long. CDR3 coding DNA: TGTGCCAGCAGTTTAAGGGGCGTCTATGGCTACACCTTC. Translated: CASSLRGVYGYTF.

V usage is TRBV24-1 and J usage is TRBJ2-3; 9 bases match TRBD1. The germline V gene encodes CDR1 KGHDR and CDR2 SFDVKD. CDR3 length equals 15 residues. V lost 7 bases, J lost 0 bases, and 4 bases stayed unmatched. The CDR3 coding sequence is TGTGCCACCAGGGAGGGACAGGGAAGCACAGATACGCAGTATTTT. This encodes CATREGQGSTDTQYF.

The V call is TRBV6-2 or TRBV6-3, the J call TRBJ2-1; D may be TRBD1 (6 bases). This CDR3 is built from 15 residues. Germline V lookup: CDR1 MNHEY, CDR2 SVGEGT. Trimming took 3 bases from V and 2 from J, leaving 11 bases between them. CDR3 protein: CASSYSDSPYNEQFF. CDR3 sequence (DNA): TGTGCCAGCAGTTATTCGGACAGTCCCTACAATGAGCAGTTCTTC.

The sample holds a few counts of this clone. The J gene is TRBJ1-1, the V gene TRBV6-5; D is undetermined. The CDR3 length is 13 residues. The V end lost 2 bases, the J end lost 4 bases, and 8 bases lay between the germline ends. Germline V gene sequence: CDR1 MNHEY, CDR2 SVGAGI. The CDR3 spells CASSYVGSTEAFF. The CDR3 nucleotides are TGTGCCAGCAGTTACGTAGGGAGCACTGAAGCTTTCTTT.

This clone has just a few counts. This chain links TRBV5-5 with TRBJ1-1; tentatively, D is TRBD1 (5 bases). Germline-derived CDR1 and CDR2 are SGHKS and YYEKEE (reference sequence). The CDR3 sequence is 16 residues long. The V gene lost 0 bases and the J gene lost 0 bases, with 12 bases spanning the gap. The CDR3 loop reads CASSLDTGTMNTEAFF. The CDR3 DNA follows: TGTGCCAGCAGCTTGGATACAGGAACTATGAACACTGAAGCTTTCTTT.

This clone was counted between two and nine times. V and J are TRBV6-2 or TRBV6-3 and TRBJ1-5; 8 bases line up with TRBD1. This CDR3 region has 14 residues. Germline-derived CDR1 and CDR2 are MNHEY and SVGEGT. V lost 6 bases to trimming and J lost 6 bases; unmatched junction nucleotides: 7. CDR3 DNA sequence: TGTGCCAGCAGCGGACAGGGTGGGGTTCAGCCCCAGCATTTT. This encodes CASSGQGGVQPQHF.

This clone was counted once. CDR3 sequence reads: CASSFSGTSRLTDTQYF. CDR3 bases: TGTGCCAGTAGTTTCTCTGGGACTAGTCGGCTCACAGATACGCAGTATTTT. The V and J genes are TRBV19 and TRBJ2-3; 8 bases line up with TRBD2. The ends lost 5 bases at V and 2 bases at J; junction bases unmatched: 12. Germline loops: CDR1 LNHDA, CDR2 SQIVND (reference sequence). This CDR3 has 17 amino acids.

Only a few counts were recorded for this clone. The chain is built from TRBV10-3 and TRBJ1-3, with TRBD1 matching 8 bases. The CDR3 runs to 14 residues. Germline lookup yields CDR1 ENHRY and CDR2 SYGVKD. J lost 2 bases, V lost 5 bases, and 2 bases had no gene match. This CDR3 is CAISQQGAGNTIYF. The DNA of the CDR3 is TGTGCCATCAGTCAACAGGGGGCTGGAAACACCATATATTTT.

V and J are TRBV6-5 and TRBJ2-7, with TRBD1 identical over 10 bases. CDR1 is MNHEY and CDR2 is SVGAGI in the germline V gene. CDR3 length: 13 amino acids. With 8 bases clipped from V and 4 bases from J, the junction kept 5 bases outside the gene matches. The CDR3 sequence: CASGGTGEYEQYF. CDR3 DNA sequence: TGTGCCAGCGGAGGGACAGGGGAGTACGAGCAGTACTTC.

The chain recombines TRBV20-1 with TRBJ1-3, with a possible D match to TRBD1 (6 bases). CDR1 and CDR2 (germline): DFQATT, SNEGSKA (reference sequence). The CDR3 loop spans 14 amino acids. Trimming removed 3 bases from V and 3 bases from J, with 12 bases in between. The DNA for the CDR3 is TGCAGTGCTAGTCGCCCAGGGGTTGGAAACACCATATATTTT. Protein sequence: CSASRPGVGNTIYF.

The DNA for the CDR3 is TGCGCCAGCAGCCCTATCCATAACAGGGACCCGTATGAGCAGTTCTTC. Translation: CASSPIHNRDPYEQFF. The chain couples TRBV4-1 to TRBJ2-1; a weak D match, TRBD1 (6 bases). Between the trimmed V and J ends, which lost 4 bases and 8 bases, there was a span of 21 bases. Germline V gives CDR1 MGHRA, CDR2 YSYEKL. The CDR3 has 16 amino acids.

CDR3 in DNA: TGTGCCAGCAGTAGCGTTCGCACCGGGGAGCTGTTTTTT. Translating gives CASSSVRTGELFF. This chain links TRBV7-2 with TRBJ2-2; possibly TRBD2 for D (5 bases). In germline, CDR1 is SGHTA, CDR2 FQGNSA. Trimming removed 6 bases at V and 4 bases at J, with 9 bases between. The CDR3 has 13 residues. Together with reference TRBV7-2 and TRBJ2-2, the CDR3 gives the full variable domain: GAGVSQSPSNKVTEKGKDVELRCDPISGHTALYWYRQSLGQGLEFLIYFQGNSAPDKSGLPSDRFSAERTGGSVSTLTIQRTQQEDSAVYLCASSSVRTGELFFGEGSRLTVL.

The chain recombines TRBV7-2 with TRBJ2-5; a possible D gene is TRBD1 (6 bases). V dropped 8 bases and J dropped 2 bases, with 15 bases sitting between them. The CDR3 spans 14 residues. Germline V gives CDR1 SGHTA, CDR2 FQGNSA. CDR3 bases: TGTGCCAGCGGTCGAGGACAGCAACAAGAGACCCAGTACTTC. This translates into CASGRGQQQETQYF.

This sequence joins TRBV7-2 and TRBJ1-1; D not resolved. The germline V gene encodes CDR1 SGHTA and CDR2 FQGNSA. Trimming removed 1 base from V and 3 bases from J, with 9 bases in between. The CDR3 contains 14 residues. The CDR3 nucleotides read TGTGCCAGCAGCTTAGTCGGGTCGGACACTGAAGCTTTCTTT. Protein product: CASSLVGSDTEAFF. Filled out from reference TRBV7-2 and TRBJ1-1, the complete variable domain reads GAGVSQSPSNKVTEKGKDVELRCDPISGHTALYWYRQSLGQGLEFLIYFQGNSAPDKSGLPSDRFSAERTGGSVSTLTIQRTQQEDSAVYLCASSLVGSDTEAFFGQGTRLTVV.

The chain joins TRBV4-2 to TRBJ2-3; 13 bases are shared with TRBD2. Per germline, CDR1 LGHNA and CDR2 YNFKEQ. This CDR3 comprises 18 residues. Losses at the gene ends were 5 bases for V and 4 bases for J; bases not matched to a gene: 12. The CDR3 DNA reads as TGTGCCAGCAGCTACGGACTAGCGGGGGCCCTGCTCTCAGATACGCAGTATTTT. Translating it yields CASSYGLAGALLSDTQYF.

The chain employs TRBV7-8 and TRBJ2-2; 13 bases agree with TRBD2. The trim removed 3 bases at V and 0 bases at J, leaving 7 bases unmatched. CDR3 length: 19 residues. CDR1 SGHVS and CDR2 FQNEAQ come from the germline V gene. CDR3 nucleotides: TGTGCCAGCAGCTTGAATGGACTAGCGGGGGCCGCGAACACCGGGGAGCTGTTTTTT. Translation: CASSLNGLAGAANTGELFF.

This clone was picked up a small number of times. The chain joins TRBV6-1 to TRBJ2-1; possible D gene TRBD2, 7 bases. V lost 0 bases and J 7 bases, leaving 16 bases between the germline ends. The CDR3 covers 16 residues. CDR1 is MNHNS and CDR2 is SASEGT in the germline V gene. This chain's CDR3 is CASSEALWGGQNEQFF. Here the CDR3 DNA reads TGTGCCAGCAGTGAAGCTCTCTGGGGGGGCCAGAATGAGCAGTTCTTC.

V and J are TRBV6-6 and TRBJ1-1; the match to TRBD1 covers 10 bases. The germline gives CDR1 MNHNY, CDR2 SVGAGI (reference sequence). CDR3 length equals 15 residues. The junction had 2 bases not matched to a gene; V was cut back by 1 base and J by 3 bases. The CDR3 DNA is TGTGCCAGCAGTTACTTAGGACAGGGGGACACTGAAGCTTTCTTT. Translation gives CASSYLGQGDTEAFF.

This clone was counted between two and nine times. The V call is TRBV3-1 (or the pseudogene TRBV3-2), the J call TRBJ2-6; 8 bases fit TRBD1. This CDR3 has 16 residues. Trimming removed 4 bases from V and 3 bases from J; junction bases left unmatched: 5. Looked up from germline, CDR1 is LGHDT and CDR2 is YNNKEL (reference sequence). CDR3 nucleotides: TGTGCCAGCAGCCTTCAGGGGGCGGGTGGGGCCAACGTCCTGACTTTC. Protein sequence: CASSLQGAGGANVLTF.

The chain couples TRBV4-1 to TRBJ1-1; D possibly corresponds to TRBD1 (5 bases). Trimming stripped 6 bases from V and 1 base from J, with 24 bases between. CDR3 length: 18 residues. Germline CDR1 MGHRA, CDR2 YSYEKL. CDR3 in amino acids: CASSPDQLGGRRNTEAFF. The DNA of the CDR3 is TGCGCCAGCAGTCCGGACCAATTGGGGGGAAGGAGGAACACTGAAGCTTTCTTT.

The chain links TRBV9 to TRBJ2-3; D may be TRBD1 (5 bases). CDR3 size: 18 residues. V lost 0 bases to trimming and J lost 2 bases, with 19 bases between them. Germline CDR1 reads SGDLS; CDR2 reads YYNGEE. CDR3: CASSVGARNLGATDTQYF. The DNA for the CDR3 is TGTGCCAGCAGCGTAGGGGCCCGGAACTTAGGGGCCACAGATACGCAGTATTTT.

The chain couples TRBV5-6 to TRBJ1-2; 7 nucleotides align to TRBD1. The CDR3 has 14 residues. The germline V gene has CDR1 SGHDT and CDR2 YYEEEE. J was trimmed by 4 bases and V by 4 bases; bases with no gene match: 7. Written as DNA, the CDR3 is TGTGCCAGCAGCCCAAGGGGACAGCTCTATGGCTACACCTTC. It yields the protein CASSPRGQLYGYTF.

V is TRBV2 and J is TRBJ2-3; a possible D gene is TRBD2 (6 bases). V lost 8 bases to trimming and J lost 4 bases, with 13 bases between them. CDR3 length: 13 amino acids. Germline V gene lookup returns CDR1 SNHLY and CDR2 FYNNEI. In nucleotides, the CDR3 is TGTGCCAGCGGAGGGCCACCCCCAGATACGCAGTATTTT. It encodes CASGGPPPDTQYF. The variable domain in full, with the rest retrieved from reference TRBV2 and TRBJ2-3, is EPEVTQTPSHQVTQMGQEVILRCVPISNHLYFYWYRQILGQKVEFLVSFYNNEISEKSEIFDDQFSVERPDGSNFTLKIRSTKLEDSAMYFCASGGPPPDTQYFGPGTRLTVL.

This clone turned up a few times. The chain employs TRBV19 and TRBJ2-5, with 11 bases fitting TRBD2. Trimming removed 3 bases from V and 4 bases from J; junction bases left unmatched: 7. The CDR3 runs 16 residues. The germline gives CDR1 LNHDA, CDR2 SQIVND (reference sequence). CDR3 nucleotide sequence: TGTGCCAGTAGTATCCTAGCGGGGGGCCGGTCAGAGACCCAGTACTTC. The encoded protein is CASSILAGGRSETQYF. Complete variable domain (other parts from reference TRBV19 and TRBJ2-5): DGGITQSPKYLFRKEGQNVTLSCEQNLNHDAMYWYRQDPGQGLRLIYYSQIVNDFQKGDIAEGYSVSREKKESFPLTVTSAQKNPTAFYLCASSILAGGRSETQYFGPGTRLLVL.

This clone was observed a few times. V is TRBV5-1 and J is TRBJ1-1; D is uncertain. This CDR3 is built from 16 residues. The V gene's germline CDR1 is SGHRS and CDR2 YFSETQ. The V and J ends lost 0 bases and 3 bases respectively, with 15 bases between them. The CDR3 loop reads CASSLAPTSFDTEAFF. The DNA for the CDR3 is TGCGCCAGCAGCTTGGCCCCGACAAGCTTTGACACTGAAGCTTTCTTT.

The rearrangement joins TRBV4-2 to TRBJ2-3, with a tentative D call TRBD2 (6 bases). This CDR3 comprises 16 residues. Trimming pared 2 bases from V and 2 bases from J, leaving 14 bases between. Germline V gene data show CDR1 as LGHNA and CDR2 as YNFKEQ. The CDR3 region is CASSQLGGTDTDTQYF. CDR3 DNA sequence: TGTGCCAGCAGCCAATTGGGCGGGACTGACACAGATACGCAGTATTTT.

The gene calls are TRBV7-2 and TRBJ1-6; TRBD1 might be the D (5 bases). The CDR3 sequence is 14 residues long. Germline CDR1 reads SGHTA; CDR2 reads FQGNSA. V was shortened by 5 bases and J by 7 bases, with 12 bases between the two germline ends. CDR3 coding DNA: TGTGCCAGCAGCGCGCAGGGTGGCAATTCACCCCTCCACTTT. This translates into CASSAQGGNSPLHF.

The rearrangement links TRBV24-1 to TRBJ2-1; possibly TRBD2 for D (6 bases). Germline CDR1 is KGHDR and CDR2 is SFDVKD. Trimming stripped 3 bases from V and 7 bases from J, with 15 bases between. The CDR3 is made up of 15 amino acids. The CDR3 sequence: CATSDGGTSGNEQFF. CDR3 bases: TGTGCCACCAGTGATGGAGGGACTTCAGGGAATGAGCAGTTCTTC.